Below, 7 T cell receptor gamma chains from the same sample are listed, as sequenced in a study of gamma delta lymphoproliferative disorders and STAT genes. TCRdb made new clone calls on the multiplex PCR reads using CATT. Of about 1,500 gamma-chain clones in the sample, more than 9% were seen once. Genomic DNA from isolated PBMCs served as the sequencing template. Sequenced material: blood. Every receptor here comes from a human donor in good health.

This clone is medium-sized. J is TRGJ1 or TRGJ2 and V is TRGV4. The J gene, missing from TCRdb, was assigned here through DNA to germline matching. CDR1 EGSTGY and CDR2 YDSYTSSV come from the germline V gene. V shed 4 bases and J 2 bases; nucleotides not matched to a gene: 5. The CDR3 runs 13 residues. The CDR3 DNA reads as TGTGCCACCTGGGAGGGTGATTATTATAAGAAACTCTTT. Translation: CATWEGDYYKKLF.

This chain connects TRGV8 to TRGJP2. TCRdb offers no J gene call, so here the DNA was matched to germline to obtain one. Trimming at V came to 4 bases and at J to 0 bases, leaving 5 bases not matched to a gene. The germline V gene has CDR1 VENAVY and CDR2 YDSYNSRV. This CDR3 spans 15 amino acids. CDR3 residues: CATWETYSSDWIKTF. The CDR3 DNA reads TGTGCCACCTGGGAGACCTATAGTAGTGATTGGATCAAGACGTTT.

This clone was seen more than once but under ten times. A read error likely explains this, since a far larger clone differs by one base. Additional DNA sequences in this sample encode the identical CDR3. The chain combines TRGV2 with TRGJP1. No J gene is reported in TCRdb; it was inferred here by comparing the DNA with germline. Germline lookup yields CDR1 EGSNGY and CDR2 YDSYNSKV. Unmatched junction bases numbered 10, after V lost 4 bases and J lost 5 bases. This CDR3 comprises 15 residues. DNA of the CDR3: TGTGCCACCTGGGATGGTTCAACTACTGGTTGGTTCAAGATATTT. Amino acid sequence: CATWDGSTTGWFKIF.

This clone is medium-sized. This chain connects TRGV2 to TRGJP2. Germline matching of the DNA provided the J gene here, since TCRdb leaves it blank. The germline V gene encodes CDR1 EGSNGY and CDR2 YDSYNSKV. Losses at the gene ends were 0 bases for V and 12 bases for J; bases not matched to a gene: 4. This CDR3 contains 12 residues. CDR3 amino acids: CATWDGPGIKTF. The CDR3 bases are TGTGCCACCTGGGACGGGCCGGGGATCAAGACGTTT.

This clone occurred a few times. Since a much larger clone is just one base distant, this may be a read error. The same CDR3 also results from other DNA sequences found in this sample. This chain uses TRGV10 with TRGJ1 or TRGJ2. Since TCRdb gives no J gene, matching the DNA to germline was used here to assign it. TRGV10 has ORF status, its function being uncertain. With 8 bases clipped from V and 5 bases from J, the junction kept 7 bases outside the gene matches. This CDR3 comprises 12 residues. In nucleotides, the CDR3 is TGTGCTGCGTGGGATTCCGATTATAAGAAACTCTTT. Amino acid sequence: CAAWDSDYKKLF.

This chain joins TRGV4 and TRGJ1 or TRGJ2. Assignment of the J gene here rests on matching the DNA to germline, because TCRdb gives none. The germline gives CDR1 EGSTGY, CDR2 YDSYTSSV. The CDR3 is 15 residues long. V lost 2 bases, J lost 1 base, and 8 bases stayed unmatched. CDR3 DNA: TGTGCCACCTGGGATGCGAATCTCAATTATTATAAGAAACTCTTT. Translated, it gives CATWDANLNYYKKLF.

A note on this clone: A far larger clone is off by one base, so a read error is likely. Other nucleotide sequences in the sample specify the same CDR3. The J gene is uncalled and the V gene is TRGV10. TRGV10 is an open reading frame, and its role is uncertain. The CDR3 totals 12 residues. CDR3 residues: CAACRPSWFKIF. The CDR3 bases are TGTGCTGCGTGTCGCCCAAGTTGGTTCAAAATATTT.